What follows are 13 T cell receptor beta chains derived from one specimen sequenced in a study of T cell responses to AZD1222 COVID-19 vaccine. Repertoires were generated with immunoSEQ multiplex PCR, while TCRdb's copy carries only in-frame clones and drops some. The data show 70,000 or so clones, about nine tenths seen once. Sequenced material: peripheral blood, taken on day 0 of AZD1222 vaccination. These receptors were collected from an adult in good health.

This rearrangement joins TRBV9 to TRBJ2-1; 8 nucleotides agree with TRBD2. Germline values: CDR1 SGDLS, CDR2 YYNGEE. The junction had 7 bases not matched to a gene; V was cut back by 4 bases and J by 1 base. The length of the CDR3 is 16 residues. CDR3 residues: CASSPGGGTSYNEQFF. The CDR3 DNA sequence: TGTGCCAGCAGCCCCGGGGGGGGCACGTCCTACAATGAGCAGTTCTTC.

CDR3 loop: CASSLGQLYEQYF. CDR3 in DNA: TGTGCCAGCAGCCTAGGACAGCTCTACGAGCAGTACTTC. The chain has TRBV7-9 and TRBJ2-7, with D possibly matching TRBD1 (6 bases). This CDR3 region has 13 residues. V lost 5 bases and J 3 bases, leaving 11 bases between the germline ends. Looked up from germline, CDR1 is SEHNR and CDR2 is FQNEAQ (reference sequence).

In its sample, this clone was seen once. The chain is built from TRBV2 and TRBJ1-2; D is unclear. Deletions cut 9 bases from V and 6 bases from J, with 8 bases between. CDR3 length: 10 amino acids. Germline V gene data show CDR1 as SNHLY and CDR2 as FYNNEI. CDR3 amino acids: CASTSNGYTF. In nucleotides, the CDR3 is TGTGCCAGTACGTCGAATGGCTACACCTTC.

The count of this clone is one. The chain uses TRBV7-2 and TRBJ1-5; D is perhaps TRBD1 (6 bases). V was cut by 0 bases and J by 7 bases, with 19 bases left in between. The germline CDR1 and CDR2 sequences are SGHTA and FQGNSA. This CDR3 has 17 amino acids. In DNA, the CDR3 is TGTGCCAGCAGCTTAGCATTTCCGGGGGGCATCGGGCAGCCCCAGCATTTT. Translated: CASSLAFPGGIGQPQHF.

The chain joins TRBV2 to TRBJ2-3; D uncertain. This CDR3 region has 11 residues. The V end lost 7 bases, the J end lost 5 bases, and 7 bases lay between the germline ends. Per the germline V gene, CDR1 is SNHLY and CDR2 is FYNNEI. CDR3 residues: CASKTIDTQYF. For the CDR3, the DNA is TGTGCCAGCAAGACCATAGATACGCAGTATTTT. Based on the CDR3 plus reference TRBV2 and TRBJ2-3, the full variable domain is EPEVTQTPSHQVTQMGQEVILRCVPISNHLYFYWYRQILGQKVEFLVSFYNNEISEKSEIFDDQFSVERPDGSNFTLKIRSTKLEDSAMYFCASKTIDTQYFGPGTRLTVL.

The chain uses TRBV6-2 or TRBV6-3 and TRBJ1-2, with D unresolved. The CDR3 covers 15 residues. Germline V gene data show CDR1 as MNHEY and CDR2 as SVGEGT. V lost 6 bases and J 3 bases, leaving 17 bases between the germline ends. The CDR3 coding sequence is TGTGCCAGCAGCTCACTGATAGGCGAAGACTATGGCTACACCTTC. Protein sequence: CASSSLIGEDYGYTF.

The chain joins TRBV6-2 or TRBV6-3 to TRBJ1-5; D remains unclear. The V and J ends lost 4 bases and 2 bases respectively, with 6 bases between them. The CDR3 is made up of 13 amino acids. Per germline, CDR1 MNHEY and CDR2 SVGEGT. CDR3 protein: CASSLDGNQPQHF. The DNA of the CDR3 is TGTGCCAGCAGTTTGGACGGCAATCAGCCCCAGCATTTT.

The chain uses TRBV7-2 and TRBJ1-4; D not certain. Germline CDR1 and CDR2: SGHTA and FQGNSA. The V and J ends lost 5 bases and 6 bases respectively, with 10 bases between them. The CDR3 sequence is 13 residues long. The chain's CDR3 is CASSLWTDEKLFF. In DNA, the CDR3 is TGTGCCAGCAGCCTGTGGACCGATGAAAAACTGTTTTTT.

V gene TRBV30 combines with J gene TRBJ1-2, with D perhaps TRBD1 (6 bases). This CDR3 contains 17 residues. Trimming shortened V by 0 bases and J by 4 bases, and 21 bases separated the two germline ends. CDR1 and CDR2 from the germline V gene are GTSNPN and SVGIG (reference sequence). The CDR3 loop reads CAWSVPEQGTTSYGYTF. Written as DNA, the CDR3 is TGTGCCTGGAGTGTACCCGAACAGGGCACGACCTCCTATGGCTACACCTTC.

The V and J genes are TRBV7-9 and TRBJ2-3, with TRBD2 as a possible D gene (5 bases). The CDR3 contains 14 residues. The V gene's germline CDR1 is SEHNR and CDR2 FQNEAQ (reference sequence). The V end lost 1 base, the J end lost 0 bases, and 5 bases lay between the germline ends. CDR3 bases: TGTGCCAGCAGCTTAGGGACTAGCACAGATACGCAGTATTTT. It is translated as CASSLGTSTDTQYF.

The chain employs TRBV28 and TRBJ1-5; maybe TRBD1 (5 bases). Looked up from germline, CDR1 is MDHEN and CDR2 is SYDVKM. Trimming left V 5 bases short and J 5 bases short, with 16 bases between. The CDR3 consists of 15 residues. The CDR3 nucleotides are TGTGCCAGCAGTCTAGACAGAGGTGCCTATCAGCCCCAGCATTTT. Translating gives CASSLDRGAYQPQHF.

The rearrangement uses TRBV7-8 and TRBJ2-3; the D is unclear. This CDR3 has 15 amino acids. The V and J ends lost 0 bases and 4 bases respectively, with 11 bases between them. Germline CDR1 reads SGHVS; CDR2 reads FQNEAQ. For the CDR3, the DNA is TGTGCCAGCAGCTTAGCGCCTCGGCCGGCAGATACGCAGTATTTT. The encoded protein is CASSLAPRPADTQYF.

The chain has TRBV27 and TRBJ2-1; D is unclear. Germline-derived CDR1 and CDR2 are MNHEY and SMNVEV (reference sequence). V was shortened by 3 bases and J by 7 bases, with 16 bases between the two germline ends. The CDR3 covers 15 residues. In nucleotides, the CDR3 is TGTGCCAGCAGTTTCCGGGCCGTAGAAGGGAATGAGCAGTTCTTC. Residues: CASSFRAVEGNEQFF.